This T cell receptor (beta chain) is drawn from a study of blood T cell repertoires in COVID-19. Authors' data handling: The authors estimated nucleated cell counts from reference gene primer amplification. TCRdb's table, derived via immunoSEQ multiplex PCR, lists solely in-frame clones and lacks some. That table is the source of V, J and clone size, and D and trimming were worked out from the DNA. The repertoire has roughly 200,000 clones, roughly 87% of them found once; the top ten carry under 13%. Enrolled through a virtual design, the participants were between roughly 18 and 100 years of age and came from some 26 US areas. Assignment of participants to cohorts was predicated upon participant-reported clinical history. The CDR3 consists of 15 residues. After removal of 0 bases from V and 5 bases from J, the junction contained 4 bases not matched to a gene. Per the germline V gene, CDR1 is ENHRY and CDR2 is SYGVKD.

The sequence was collected from a man between 18 and 29 years old with acute COVID-19. Sequences were obtained from PBMCs or T cells enriched from blood (not recorded which). The chain combines TRBV10-3 with TRBJ2-1; 7 positions agree with TRBD2. CDR3: CAISESYGGDNEQFF. The CDR3 bases are TGTGCCATCAGTGAGTCGTATGGGGGGGACAATGAGCAGTTCTTC.